These 23 T cell receptor beta chains were sequenced from one sample in a study of shared clonotypes between healthy human individuals (dated by TCRdb to about 2020). CD8 naive samples were CD45RO-negative cells positively selected for CCR7, giving a CD45RA+CCR7+ population that excluded TemRA cells. The library was generated by the immunoSEQ multiplex PCR assay. In its TCRdb copy, this immuneACCESS table keeps in-frame sequences only and misses some clones. Where compared with another copy, unresolved V genes explain less than half of these, and the others have no known cause. The sample table contains about 1.9 million clones; only one count was recorded for 93% of them. About 1.7% of the sample lies in the top ten. Sequencing was carried out using naive CD8+ T cells from PBMCs. The cell subset or site label of this sample denotes: CD45RA+CCR7+. The receptors were sampled from a man between 18 and 29 years old in good health. Some clones in this sample may be carry-over from other donors' samples.

The V and J genes are TRBV29-1 and TRBJ2-1; D is ambiguous. Germline V lookup: CDR1 SQVTM, CDR2 ANQGSEA. This CDR3 has 20 residues. V lost 3 bases and J lost 0, with 27 bases in between. The CDR3 DNA sequence: TGCAGCGTTGATGACCTCAAAGGGCAGGCCAGAAGGGTCTCCTACAATGAGCAGTTCTTC. It translates to CSVDDLKGQARRVSYNEQFF.

The chain couples TRBV7-7 to TRBJ2-7; D perhaps matches TRBD1 (5 bases). This CDR3 contains 13 residues. V was pared by 5 bases and J by 4 bases, with 12 bases between. Germline CDR1 is SSHAT and CDR2 is FNYEAQ (reference sequence). The CDR3 region has the DNA TGTGCCAGCAGCCTGGGAAAGGGGTACGAGCAGTACTTC. Translation: CASSLGKGYEQYF.

The rearrangement uses TRBV13 and TRBJ2-1; no definite D call. The germline V and J ends were trimmed by 0 bases and 11 bases, with 14 bases remaining between them. The germline V gene encodes CDR1 PRHDT and CDR2 FYEKMQ (reference sequence). CDR3 length: 14 residues. The CDR3 protein is CASSLGANLNQQFF. The CDR3 DNA reads TGTGCCAGCAGCTTAGGAGCAAATCTGAACCAGCAGTTCTTC.

The chain recombines TRBV4-3 with TRBJ2-2; D gene unclear. CDR1 and CDR2 from the germline V gene are LGHNA and YSLEER. The CDR3 is 16 amino acids. V lost 1 base and J lost 4, with 13 bases in between. CDR3: CASSQVSQLTTGELFF. The CDR3 bases are TGCGCCAGCAGCCAAGTTAGTCAGCTTACCACCGGGGAGCTGTTTTTT.

The chain employs TRBV25-1 and TRBJ1-4, with TRBD1 as a possible D gene (5 bases). Trimming removed 3 bases at V and 7 bases at J, with 18 bases between. Germline V gene sequence: CDR1 MGHDK, CDR2 SYGVNS. The CDR3 spans 16 residues. The chain's CDR3 is CASSETWGPDSEKLFF. CDR3 nucleotide sequence: TGTGCCAGCAGTGAGACTTGGGGACCGGATAGTGAAAAACTGTTTTTT.

The chain uses TRBV7-2 and TRBJ2-7; 9 nucleotides align to TRBD1. Trimming took 4 bases from V and 0 from J; bases not matched to a gene: 7. CDR3 length equals 16 residues. CDR1 and CDR2 (germline): SGHTA, FQGNSA. CDR3 in DNA: TGTGCCAGCAGCTCAAACCCGGGACAGGGCTCCTACGAGCAGTACTTC. It is translated as CASSSNPGQGSYEQYF. Looking up the rest from reference TRBV7-2 and TRBJ2-7 gives the full variable domain: GAGVSQSPSNKVTEKGKDVELRCDPISGHTALYWYRQSLGQGLEFLIYFQGNSAPDKSGLPSDRFSAERTGGSVSTLTIQRTQQEDSAVYLCASSSNPGQGSYEQYFGPGTRLTVT.

The J gene is TRBJ2-7, the V gene TRBV5-5; 10 bases map to TRBD1. V dropped 4 bases and J dropped 5; count of bases not matched to a gene: 9. This CDR3 contains 15 residues. Per germline, CDR1 SGHKS and CDR2 YYEKEE (reference sequence). CDR3 DNA sequence: TGTGCCAGCAGCCCCGGACAGGGGGTCATCGACGAGCAGTACTTC. Translated: CASSPGQGVIDEQYF.

The V and J genes are TRBV19 and TRBJ2-7; D is unclear. The V gene's germline CDR1 is LNHDA and CDR2 SQIVND (reference sequence). The V gene lost 4 bases and the J gene lost 3 bases, with 13 bases spanning the gap. CDR3 size: 14 residues. The CDR3 spells CASSSMSTDYEQYF. In DNA form, the CDR3 reads TGTGCCAGTAGTAGTATGAGTACGGACTACGAGCAGTACTTC.

The CDR3 nucleotides read TGTGCCAGCAGACCACCCCGTAGCGGGAGTATCAATGAGCAGTTCTTC. It codes for CASRPPRSGSINEQFF. The chain employs TRBV28 and TRBJ2-1; TRBD2 aligns across 9 bases. The germline V gene has CDR1 MDHEN and CDR2 SYDVKM. V trimming: 6 bases; J trimming: 6 bases; junction bases outside the gene matches: 12. The CDR3 is made up of 16 amino acids. The full variable domain, with the rest looked up from reference TRBV28 and TRBJ2-1, is DVKVTQSSRYLVKRTGEKVFLECVQDMDHENMFWYRQDPGLGLRLIYFSYDVKMKEKGDIPEGYSVSREKKERFSLILESASTNQTSMYLCASRPPRSGSINEQFFGPGTRLTVL.

This sequence joins TRBV9 and TRBJ2-7; 11 bases match TRBD2. This CDR3 is 15 amino acids long. Germline CDR1 and CDR2: SGDLS and YYNGEE. The J segment lost 5 bases and the V segment lost 2 bases, leaving 6 bases of the junction unmatched. CDR3 in DNA: TGTGCCAGCAGCGTCCTAGCGGGAGGAATCGACGAGCAGTACTTC. Translation gives CASSVLAGGIDEQYF.

DNA of the CDR3: TGCGCCAGCAGCCCGGGTGGGGTGGGGCGGCGGACGGGTCTTCGGGAATCTTCGTACTTC. Translation: CASSPGGVGRRTGLRESSYF. The chain combines TRBV5-1 with TRBJ2-7, with D possibly being TRBD1 or TRBD2 (5 bases each). The CDR3 is 20 residues long. Trimming removed 4 bases at V and 12 bases at J, with 41 bases between. Germline V gene sequence: CDR1 SGHRS, CDR2 YFSETQ.

The rearrangement uses TRBV29-1 and TRBJ2-7; 11 positions agree with TRBD2. CDR3 size: 15 residues. V lost 1 base to trimming and J lost 3 bases; unmatched junction nucleotides: 5. The germline V gene encodes CDR1 SQVTM and CDR2 ANQGSEA. Here the CDR3 reads CSVEGLAGGRYEQYF. CDR3 nucleotide sequence: TGCAGCGTTGAAGGGCTAGCGGGAGGCCGCTACGAGCAGTACTTC.

The CDR3 sequence: CASSLGSEQYF. CDR3 nucleotides: TGTGCCAGTAGTCTTGGGAGCGAGCAGTACTTC. V is TRBV19 and J is TRBJ2-7; tentative D call: TRBD2 (5 bases). The germline CDR1 and CDR2 sequences are LNHDA and SQIVND (reference sequence). V was shortened by 5 bases and J by 6 bases, with 8 bases between the two germline ends. The CDR3 totals 11 residues.

The chain is built from TRBV5-6 and TRBJ1-4, with D hard to call. This CDR3 spans 14 amino acids. Trimming cost V 5 bases and J 0 bases, with 8 bases left between them. The germline V gene encodes CDR1 SGHDT and CDR2 YYEEEE. CDR3 in DNA: TGTGCCAGCAGGCCGATAGCAACTAATGAAAAACTGTTTTTT. The encoded protein is CASRPIATNEKLFF.

This chain uses TRBV28 with TRBJ2-3; the D is unclear. Germline assignment: CDR1 MDHEN and CDR2 SYDVKM. Trimming took 5 bases from V and 2 from J, leaving 11 bases between them. This CDR3 contains 14 residues. CDR3 residues: CASSIVGVTDTQYF. The CDR3 DNA reads TGTGCCAGCAGTATCGTTGGGGTCACAGATACGCAGTATTTT.

This clone was seen only once. This chain connects TRBV4-1 to TRBJ2-7, with D perhaps TRBD2 (6 bases). V lost 4 bases and J 7 bases, leaving 17 bases between the germline ends. The CDR3 consists of 14 residues. Germline CDR1 reads MGHRA; CDR2 reads YSYEKL. As DNA, the CDR3 is TGCGCCAGCAGCCCCGGGACGGGGGTCGTGGAGCAGTACTTC. It codes for CASSPGTGVVEQYF.

The chain combines TRBV7-2 with TRBJ2-7; 8 nucleotides agree with TRBD2. Germline V gene lookup returns CDR1 SGHTA and CDR2 FQGNSA. J was trimmed by 2 bases and V by 1 base; bases with no gene match: 4. The CDR3 spans 15 residues. The CDR3 DNA reads TGTGCCAGCAGCTTAGTTAGCGGGGCCACCTACGAGCAGTACTTC. Its protein is CASSLVSGATYEQYF.

V is TRBV5-6 and J is TRBJ2-3; D could derive from TRBD1 or TRBD2 (5 bases each). The CDR3 is made up of 15 amino acids. Germline CDR1 and CDR2: SGHDT and YYEEEE. The V end lost 4 bases, the J end lost 8 bases, and 20 bases lay between the germline ends. The CDR3 loop is CASSQIQVQAGTQYF. The CDR3, as DNA: TGTGCCAGCAGCCAAATACAGGTCCAGGCGGGTACGCAGTATTTT.

This chain uses TRBV25-1 with TRBJ1-6; perhaps TRBD1 as D (5 bases). The CDR3 has 16 residues. Trimming took 2 bases from V and 4 from J, leaving 12 bases between them. Germline values: CDR1 MGHDK, CDR2 SYGVNS. In DNA, the CDR3 is TGTGCCAGCAGTGAACCGCGTACAGGTTATAATTCACCCCTCCACTTT. This translates into CASSEPRTGYNSPLHF.

The gene calls are TRBV7-9 and TRBJ2-3; perhaps D is TRBD1 or TRBD2 (6 bases each). V gave up 1 base and J gave up 0 bases, with 17 bases separating them. This CDR3 has 18 residues. Germline-derived CDR1 and CDR2 are SEHNR and FQNEAQ (reference sequence). CDR3 in DNA: TGTGCCAGCAGCTTAGTCATGTATGGGGGGCCAAGCACAGATACGCAGTATTTT. This codes for CASSLVMYGGPSTDTQYF.

The chain is built from TRBV27 and TRBJ2-1, with 8 bases fitting TRBD2. CDR3 length equals 16 residues. V trimming: 6 bases; J trimming: 7 bases; junction bases outside the gene matches: 14. Germline V CDR1 and CDR2: MNHEY, SMNVEV (reference sequence). The CDR3 is CASSPGPAGVVNEQFF. CDR3 nucleotide sequence: TGTGCCAGCAGCCCGGGCCCAGCGGGAGTTGTAAATGAGCAGTTCTTC.

The rearrangement joins TRBV28 to TRBJ2-2, with D possibly being TRBD1 (6 bases). The V gene's germline CDR1 is MDHEN and CDR2 SYDVKM. The CDR3 contains 14 residues. The CDR3 sequence is CASTRTDNTGELFF. In DNA, the CDR3 is TGTGCTAGTACGAGGACAGATAACACCGGGGAGCTGTTTTTT.

This clone was counted once. V gene TRBV10-3 combines with J gene TRBJ1-2; TRBD1 aligns across 8 bases. The CDR3 is 17 amino acids. Germline CDR1 is ENHRY and CDR2 is SYGVKD. The ends lost 4 bases at V and 3 bases at J; junction bases unmatched: 13. The CDR3 is CAISGTKDRAPYYGYTF. The CDR3 DNA follows: TGTGCCATCAGTGGAACGAAGGACAGGGCCCCTTACTATGGCTACACCTTC.